This T cell receptor beta chain derives from a study of blood T cell repertoires in COVID-19. About the research overall: T cells, B-cell-depleted T cells, or PBMCs provided the cDNA or gDNA that served as material.

In the authors' workflow: Amplifying reference gene primers gave estimates of nucleated cell counts. Profiled with immunoSEQ multiplex PCR; TCRdb holds only in-frame clones, not every one. V and J calls plus clone size are reproduced from that table; the DNA served to infer D and trimming. Of about 160,000 clones in the sample, around 83% were seen once. Germline assignment: CDR1 LGHDT and CDR2 YNNKEL (reference sequence). The V end lost 1 base, the J end lost 6 bases, and 12 bases lay between the germline ends. The CDR3 runs to 14 residues. The sequence came from a woman aged 60-75 years with COVID-19, enrolled during active disease. The V and J genes are TRBV3-1 (or the pseudogene TRBV3-2) and TRBJ1-2; D is perhaps TRBD1 (6 bases). The sequenced sample consisted of peripheral blood. CDR3 residues: CASSQVQGRDGYTF. The CDR3 DNA reads as TGTGCCAGCAGCCAAGTTCAGGGGAGGGATGGCTACACCTTC.